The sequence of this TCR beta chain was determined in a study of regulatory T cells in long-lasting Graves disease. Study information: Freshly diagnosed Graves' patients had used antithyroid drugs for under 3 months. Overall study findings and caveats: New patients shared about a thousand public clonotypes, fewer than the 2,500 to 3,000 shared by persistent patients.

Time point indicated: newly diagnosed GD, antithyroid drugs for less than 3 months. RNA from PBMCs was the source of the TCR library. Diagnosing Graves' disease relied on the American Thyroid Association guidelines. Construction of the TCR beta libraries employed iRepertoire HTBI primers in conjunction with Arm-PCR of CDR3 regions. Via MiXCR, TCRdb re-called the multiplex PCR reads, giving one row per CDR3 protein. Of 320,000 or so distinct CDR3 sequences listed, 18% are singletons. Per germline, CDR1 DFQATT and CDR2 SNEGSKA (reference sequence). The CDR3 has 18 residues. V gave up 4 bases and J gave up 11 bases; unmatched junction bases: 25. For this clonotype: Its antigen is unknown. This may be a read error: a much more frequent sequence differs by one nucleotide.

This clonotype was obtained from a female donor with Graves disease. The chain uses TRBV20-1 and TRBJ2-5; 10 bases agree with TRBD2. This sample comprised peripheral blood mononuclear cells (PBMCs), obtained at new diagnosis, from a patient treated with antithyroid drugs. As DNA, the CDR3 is TGCAGTGCTAACTCGATGTCCGGGGCTAGCGGGAGTTACAATGAGCAGTACTTC. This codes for CSANSMSGASGSYNEQYF.